This entry lists 2 T cell receptor beta chains sequenced from one sample in a study of blood T cell repertoires in COVID-19 (dated by TCRdb to the early 2020s). Libraries were made using the immunoSEQ multiplex PCR assay. The source is immuneACCESS, and TCRdb retained only in-frame sequences with V and J called. Part of the clones is not carried over; for the studies checked, unresolved V genes explain less than half of this, and the remainder is unexplained. This sample lists around 30,000 clones; about 88% were detected once. The leading ten clones occupy about 8% of the sample. Sample: peripheral blood. These receptors were collected from a man aged 70-80 years with active or convalescent COVID-19.

This chain uses TRBV2 with TRBJ1-1; 7 nucleotides match TRBD1. The CDR3 runs 16 residues. Germline-derived CDR1 and CDR2 are SNHLY and FYNNEI. V lost 6 bases to trimming and J lost 1 base; unmatched junction nucleotides: 11. The chain's CDR3 is CASRPERTGQNTEAFF. The CDR3, as DNA: TGTGCCAGCAGACCTGAGCGGACAGGACAGAACACTGAAGCTTTCTTT.

The CDR3, as DNA: TGTGCCAGCAGTTGGCGGGAAGAGGAGTTCTTC. It yields the protein CASSWREEEFF. The rearrangement joins TRBV12-3 or TRBV12-4 to TRBJ2-1; maybe TRBD2 (6 bases). V was trimmed by 4 bases and J by 14 bases, leaving 12 bases between them. The CDR3 contains 11 residues.